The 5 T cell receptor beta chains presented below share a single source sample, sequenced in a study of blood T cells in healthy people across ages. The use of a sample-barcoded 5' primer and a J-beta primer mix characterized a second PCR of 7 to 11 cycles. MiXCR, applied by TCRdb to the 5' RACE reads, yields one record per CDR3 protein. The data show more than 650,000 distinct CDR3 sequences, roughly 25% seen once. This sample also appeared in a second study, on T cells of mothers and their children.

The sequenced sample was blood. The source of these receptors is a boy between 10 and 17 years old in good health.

The CDR3 sequence is CASSPSAGVREAFF. The CDR3 DNA reads as TGTGCCAGCAGTCCATCAGCAGGGGTGAGAGAAGCTTTCTTT. V gene TRBV12-3 or TRBV12-4 combines with J gene TRBJ1-1, with D maybe TRBD1 (6 bases). CDR3 length equals 14 residues. V was shortened by 5 bases and J by 8 bases, with 18 bases between the two germline ends.

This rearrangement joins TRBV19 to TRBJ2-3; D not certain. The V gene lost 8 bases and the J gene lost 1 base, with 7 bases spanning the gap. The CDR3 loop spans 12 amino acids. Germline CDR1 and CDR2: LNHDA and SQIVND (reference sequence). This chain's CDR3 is CASESRTDTQYF. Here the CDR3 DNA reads TGTGCCAGTGAAAGCCGCACAGATACGCAGTATTTT.

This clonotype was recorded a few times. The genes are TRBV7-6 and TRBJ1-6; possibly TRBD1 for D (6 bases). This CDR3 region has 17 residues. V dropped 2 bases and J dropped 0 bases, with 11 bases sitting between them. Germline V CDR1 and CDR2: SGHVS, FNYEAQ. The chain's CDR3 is CASSLLGQSSYNSPLHF. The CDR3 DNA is TGTGCCAGCAGCTTACTTGGACAGAGCTCCTATAATTCACCCCTCCACTTT.

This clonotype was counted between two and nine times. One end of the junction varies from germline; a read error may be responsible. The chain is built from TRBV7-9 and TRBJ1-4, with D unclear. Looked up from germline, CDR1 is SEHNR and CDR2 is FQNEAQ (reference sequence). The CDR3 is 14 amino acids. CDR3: CANSLSATNEKLFF. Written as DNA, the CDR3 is TGTGCCAACAGCTTATCCGCAACTAATGAAAAACTGTTTTTT.

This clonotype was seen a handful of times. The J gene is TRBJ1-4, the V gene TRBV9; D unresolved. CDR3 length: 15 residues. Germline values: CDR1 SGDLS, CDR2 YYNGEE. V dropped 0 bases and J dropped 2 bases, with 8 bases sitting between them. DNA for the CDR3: TGTGCCAGCAGCGTAGCTTGGGGTACTAATGAAAAACTGTTTTTT. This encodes CASSVAWGTNEKLFF.